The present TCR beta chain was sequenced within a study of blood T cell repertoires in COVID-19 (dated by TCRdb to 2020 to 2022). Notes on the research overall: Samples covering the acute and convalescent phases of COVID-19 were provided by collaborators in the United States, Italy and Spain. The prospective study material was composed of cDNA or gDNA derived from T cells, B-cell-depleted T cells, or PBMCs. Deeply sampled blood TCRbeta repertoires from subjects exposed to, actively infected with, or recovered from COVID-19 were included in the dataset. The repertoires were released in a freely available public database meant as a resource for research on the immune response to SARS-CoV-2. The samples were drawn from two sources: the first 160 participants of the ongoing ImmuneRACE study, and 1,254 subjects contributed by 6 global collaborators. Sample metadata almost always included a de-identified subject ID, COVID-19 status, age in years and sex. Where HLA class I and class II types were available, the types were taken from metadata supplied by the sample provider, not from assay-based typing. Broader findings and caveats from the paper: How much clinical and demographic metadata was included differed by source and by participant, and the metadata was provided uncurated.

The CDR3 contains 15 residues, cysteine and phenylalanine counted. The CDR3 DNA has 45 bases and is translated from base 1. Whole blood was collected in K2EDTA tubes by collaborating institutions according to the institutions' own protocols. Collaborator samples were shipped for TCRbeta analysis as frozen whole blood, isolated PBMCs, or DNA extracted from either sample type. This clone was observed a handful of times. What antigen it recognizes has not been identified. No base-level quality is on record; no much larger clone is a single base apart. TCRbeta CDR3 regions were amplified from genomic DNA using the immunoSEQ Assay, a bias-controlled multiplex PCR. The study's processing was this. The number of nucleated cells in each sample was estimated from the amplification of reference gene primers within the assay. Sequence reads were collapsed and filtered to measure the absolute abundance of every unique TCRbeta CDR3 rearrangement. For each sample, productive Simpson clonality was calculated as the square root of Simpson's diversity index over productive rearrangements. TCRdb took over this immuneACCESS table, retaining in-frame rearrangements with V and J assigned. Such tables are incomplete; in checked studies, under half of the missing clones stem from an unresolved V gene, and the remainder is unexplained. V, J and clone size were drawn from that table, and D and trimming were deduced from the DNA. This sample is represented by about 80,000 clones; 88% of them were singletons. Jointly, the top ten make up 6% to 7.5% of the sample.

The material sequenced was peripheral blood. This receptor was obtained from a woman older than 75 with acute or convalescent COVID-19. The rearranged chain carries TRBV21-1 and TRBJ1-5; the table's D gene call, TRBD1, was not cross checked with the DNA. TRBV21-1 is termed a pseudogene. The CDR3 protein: CASSNRDSINQPQHF. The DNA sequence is TGTGCCAGCAGCAACCGGGACAGTATCAATCAGCCCCAGCATTTT.